The following is a TCR beta chain sequence with its context. The sample originates from a study of preoperative IRX-2 immunotherapy in early breast cancer. The data were produced by immunoSEQ multiplex PCR, yet TCRdb's version contains in-frame clones alone and is incomplete. The sample includes under 35,000 clones, approximately 83% of them seen just once. Treatment reported: preoperative locoregional IRX-2 cytokine immunotherapy. V was shortened by 4 bases and J by 7 bases, with 23 bases between the two germline ends. CDR3 length: 17 residues. Per the germline V gene, CDR1 is KGHSH and CDR2 is LQKENI.

The chain uses TRBV18 and TRBJ1-5; a possible D gene is TRBD1 (5 bases). This TCR came from a human donor with breast cancer. This sample was gathered from a patient treated with IRX-2 immunotherapy. As DNA, the CDR3 is TGTGCCAGCTCACTCCTCGGGGCTTCCGGGAGGGTCCAGCCCCAGCATTTT. Amino acid sequence: CASSLLGASGRVQPQHF.